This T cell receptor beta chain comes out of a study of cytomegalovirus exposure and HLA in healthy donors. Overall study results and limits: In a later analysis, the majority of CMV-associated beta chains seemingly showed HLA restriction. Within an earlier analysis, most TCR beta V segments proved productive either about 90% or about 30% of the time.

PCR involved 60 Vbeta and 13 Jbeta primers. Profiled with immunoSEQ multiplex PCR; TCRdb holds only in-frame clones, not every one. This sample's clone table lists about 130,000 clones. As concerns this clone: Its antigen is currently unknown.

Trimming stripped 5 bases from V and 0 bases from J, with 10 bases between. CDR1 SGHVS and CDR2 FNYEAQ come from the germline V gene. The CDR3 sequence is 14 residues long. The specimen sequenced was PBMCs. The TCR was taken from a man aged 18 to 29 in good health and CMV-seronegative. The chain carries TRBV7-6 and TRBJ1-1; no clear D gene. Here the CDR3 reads CASSKTRLNTEAFF. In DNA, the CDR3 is TGTGCCAGCAGCAAGACACGATTGAACACTGAAGCTTTCTTT.